The 5 T cell receptor beta chains in this list originate from one sample, sequenced in a study of human T cells and chemical hapten exposure. From the RACE reads, TCRdb called clonotypes with MiXCR, one entry per CDR3 protein. The sample contains more than 100,000 distinct CDR3 sequences, roughly an eighth of which appear only once. The time point is: patch test 1, 2 weeks after DPC sensitization. Treatment denoted: therapeutic diphenylcyclopropenone sensitization with weekly scalp DPC. Sequencing used whole blood, obtained in connection with sensitization to the hapten diphenylcyclopropenone (DPC). All receptors derive from a man between 18 and 35 years old with alopecia areata. Some clones in this sample may be carry-over from other donors' samples.

In this sample, this clonotype turned up many times. The chain joins TRBV7-3 to TRBJ2-1, with 8 bases identical to TRBD1. The germline V gene has CDR1 SGHTA and CDR2 FQGTGA. This CDR3 spans 14 amino acids. With V trimmed by 5 bases and J by 15 bases, 15 bases remained unmatched. DNA for the CDR3: TGTGCCAGCAGCCCTACAGGACAGGGTTTGGGTCGGTTCTTC. The encoded protein is CASSPTGQGLGRFF.

The V gene is TRBV2, the J gene TRBJ2-1; 9 bases map to TRBD1. CDR1 and CDR2 from the germline V gene are SNHLY and FYNNEI. V was pared by 6 bases and J by 2 bases, with 5 bases of the junction left unmatched. The CDR3 contains 15 residues. The CDR3 reads CASRPGQGPYNEQFF. CDR3 nucleotides: TGTGCCAGCAGACCGGGACAGGGACCCTACAATGAGCAGTTCTTC.

In DNA, the CDR3 is TGCAGTGCTAGAGCTGCAGGGGACAATCAGCCCCAGCATTTT. It translates to CSARAAGDNQPQHF. V and J are TRBV20-1 and TRBJ1-5, with D maybe TRBD1 (6 bases). The CDR3 is 14 residues long. Germline V gene sequence: CDR1 DFQATT, CDR2 SNEGSKA (reference sequence). V was clipped by 1 base and J by 3 bases, with 10 bases between them.

This chain joins TRBV7-8 and TRBJ2-1, with TRBD1 matching 8 bases. Trimming cost V 4 bases and J 4 bases; bases outside gene matches: 12. Germline loops: CDR1 SGHVS, CDR2 FQNEAQ. The length of the CDR3 is 17 residues. CDR3 loop: CASSSDGDRGGYNEQFF. DNA for the CDR3: TGTGCCAGCAGCTCCGACGGAGACAGGGGCGGGTACAATGAGCAGTTCTTC.

The gene calls are TRBV29-1 and TRBJ2-5; D is perhaps TRBD1 (5 bases). The CDR3 is made up of 10 amino acids. V was shortened by 6 bases and J by 5 bases, with 7 bases between the two germline ends. Germline V gives CDR1 SQVTM, CDR2 ANQGSEA. The CDR3 sequence: CSVRQETQYF. Here the CDR3 DNA reads TGCAGCGTCCGACAGGAGACCCAGTACTTC.